These 15 T cell receptor beta chains were sequenced from one sample in a study of blood T cell repertoires in COVID-19. TCRdb's copy holds only in-frame clones and misses some; the assay was immunoSEQ multiplex PCR. The repertoire holds 50,000 to 70,000 clones, with roughly 70% as singletons. The source material was PBMCs or T cells enriched from blood (not recorded which). Every receptor here comes from a woman in her sixties or seventies who had been exposed to COVID-19.

V usage is TRBV18 and J usage is TRBJ2-1; 8 bases are a match to TRBD2. Trimming took 3 bases from V and 2 from J; bases not matched to a gene: 9. CDR1 and CDR2 (germline): KGHSH, LQKENI. CDR3 size: 17 residues. CDR3 loop: CASSPATGLAAYNEQFF. The CDR3 DNA sequence: TGTGCCAGCTCACCTGCAACTGGACTAGCAGCCTACAATGAGCAGTTCTTC.

The chain links TRBV14 to TRBJ1-1; tentative D call: TRBD1 (5 bases). In germline, CDR1 is SGHDN, CDR2 FVKESK. Between the trimmed V and J ends, which lost 4 bases and 7 bases, there was a span of 16 bases. The length of the CDR3 is 14 residues. The CDR3 DNA reads TGTGCCAGCAGCCCATTTATAGGGGCTCGTGAAGCTTTCTTT. Its translation is CASSPFIGAREAFF.

The chain uses TRBV19 and TRBJ1-2; 9 nucleotides match TRBD1. V dropped 4 bases and J dropped 1; count of bases not matched to a gene: 7. CDR3 length: 16 residues. CDR1 LNHDA and CDR2 SQIVND come from the germline V gene (reference sequence). The CDR3 is CASSKLQGADNYGYTF. In DNA, the CDR3 is TGTGCCAGTAGTAAATTACAGGGGGCAGATAACTATGGCTACACCTTC.

The rearrangement links TRBV6-5 to TRBJ2-5, with D unresolved. The CDR3 has 10 amino acids. Germline V lookup: CDR1 MNHEY, CDR2 SVGAGI. V was clipped by 10 bases and J by 5 bases, with 8 bases between them. As DNA, the CDR3 is TGTGCCACCCACGGGGAGACCCAGTACTTC. Residues: CATHGETQYF.

The chain recombines TRBV2 with TRBJ1-1, with TRBD1 matching 7 bases. The trim removed 4 bases at V and 6 bases at J, leaving 5 bases unmatched. This CDR3 contains 13 residues. From germline, CDR1 is SNHLY and CDR2 FYNNEI. CDR3 sequence: CASSGARGAEAFF. The DNA for the CDR3 is TGTGCCAGCAGTGGGGCCAGGGGGGCTGAAGCTTTCTTT.

This clone was recorded a few times. Here the CDR3 DNA reads TGTGCCAGCAGCCAAGATGACACTAGCTTAGATACGCAGTATTTT. Amino acid sequence: CASSQDDTSLDTQYF. The V gene is TRBV4-2, the J gene TRBJ2-3, with a possible D match to TRBD2 (6 bases). V was pared by 0 bases and J by 5 bases, with 12 bases between. The V gene's germline CDR1 is LGHNA and CDR2 YNFKEQ. The CDR3 runs to 15 residues.

A word on this clone: At the DNA level, this CDR3 is encoded by other sequences in the same sample as well. This sequence joins TRBV19 and TRBJ2-5, with D unclear. V was cut by 3 bases and J by 4 bases, with 3 bases left in between. Germline assignment: CDR1 LNHDA and CDR2 SQIVND (reference sequence). This CDR3 is 11 amino acids long. CDR3 coding DNA: TGTGCCAGTAGTATCAGAGAGACCCAGTACTTC. This encodes CASSIRETQYF.

The rearrangement uses TRBV6-5 and TRBJ2-5; D may be TRBD2 (6 bases). The CDR3 is 15 residues long. V lost 5 bases to trimming and J lost 0 bases, with 13 bases between them. CDR1 MNHEY and CDR2 SVGAGI come from the germline V gene. The CDR3 region is CASSLGGGYQETQYF. CDR3 sequence (DNA): TGTGCCAGCAGTCTAGGTGGGGGGTACCAAGAGACCCAGTACTTC.

The rearrangement links TRBV3-1 (or the pseudogene TRBV3-2) to TRBJ1-2; D gene uncertain. CDR3 length: 14 residues. The germline V gene encodes CDR1 LGHDT and CDR2 YNNKEL (reference sequence). The ends were cut back, 0 bases at V and 7 bases at J, with 12 bases in the middle. This CDR3 reads CASSQEGKTTGYTF. The CDR3 bases are TGTGCCAGCAGCCAAGAAGGAAAGACAACTGGCTACACCTTC.

This clone was recorded a few times. This chain uses TRBV5-8 with TRBJ1-2, with TRBD1 matching 9 bases. The CDR3 is 14 residues long. Looked up from germline, CDR1 is SGHTS and CDR2 is YDEGEE. With V trimmed by 4 bases and J by 3 bases, 4 bases remained unmatched. CDR3 DNA: TGTGCCAGCAGCCGCAGGACAGGGGACTATGGCTACACCTTC. As protein: CASSRRTGDYGYTF.

V and J are TRBV19 and TRBJ2-7, with TRBD2 matching over 8 bases. V was pared by 4 bases and J by 0 bases, with 5 bases of the junction left unmatched. Germline lookup yields CDR1 LNHDA and CDR2 SQIVND (reference sequence). The length of the CDR3 is 15 residues. The CDR3 DNA follows: TGTGCCAGTAGTAGCGATCGGGGGGGCTCCTACGAGCAGTACTTC. Translating it yields CASSSDRGGSYEQYF. Looking up the rest from reference TRBV19 and TRBJ2-7 gives the full variable domain: DGGITQSPKYLFRKEGQNVTLSCEQNLNHDAMYWYRQDPGQGLRLIYYSQIVNDFQKGDIAEGYSVSREKKESFPLTVTSAQKNPTAFYLCASSSDRGGSYEQYFGPGTRLTVT.

The chain has TRBV29-1 and TRBJ2-2, with TRBD2 matching 8 bases. The germline CDR1 and CDR2 sequences are SQVTM and ANQGSEA. This CDR3 region has 13 residues. This CDR3 is CTASGRSTGELFF. The CDR3 DNA reads as TGCACCGCCAGCGGGAGATCAACCGGGGAGCTGTTTTTT.

Only one count was recorded for this clone. The rearrangement uses TRBV4-3 and TRBJ2-2; 11 bases fit TRBD2. V dropped 0 bases and J dropped 3; count of bases not matched to a gene: 9. Per the germline V gene, CDR1 is LGHNA and CDR2 is YSLEER. There are 19 residues in the CDR3. DNA of the CDR3: TGCGCCAGCAGCCAAGACCCAGGTAGCGGGAGGGGATACACCGGGGAGCTGTTTTTT. This gives the protein CASSQDPGSGRGYTGELFF.

This clone has only a few counts. The chain employs TRBV2 and TRBJ2-1, with 10 bases that match TRBD2. The CDR3 extends over 14 amino acids. Germline CDR1 reads SNHLY; CDR2 reads FYNNEI. V dropped 5 bases and J dropped 9; count of bases not matched to a gene: 7. Here the CDR3 reads CASSISGRGSEQFF. The CDR3 nucleotides read TGTGCCAGCAGTATAAGCGGGAGGGGTAGTGAGCAGTTCTTC. Full variable domain (rest looked up from reference TRBV2 and TRBJ2-1): EPEVTQTPSHQVTQMGQEVILRCVPISNHLYFYWYRQILGQKVEFLVSFYNNEISEKSEIFDDQFSVERPDGSNFTLKIRSTKLEDSAMYFCASSISGRGSEQFFGPGTRLTVL.

The V call is TRBV4-3, the J call TRBJ2-2; 9 nucleotides line up with TRBD2. V shed 1 base and J 2 bases; nucleotides not matched to a gene: 2. The CDR3 covers 16 residues. Germline assignment: CDR1 LGHNA and CDR2 YSLEER. The CDR3 spells CASSQASGINTGELFF. The CDR3 nucleotides are TGCGCCAGCAGCCAAGCTAGCGGGATTAACACCGGGGAGCTGTTTTTT.